The 27 T cell receptor beta chains below come from one sample, sequenced in a study of metastatic and nonmetastatic thyroid tumors (dated by TCRdb to about 2020). No patient had received any treatment before thyroid surgery. Library preparation was by PCR. The data were produced on an Illumina HiSeq 4000. The public sequencing data were trimmed at Q25 with fastp and processed into clonotypes with MiXCR by TCRdb, which kept only in-frame beta chains. Present in this sample are 25,000 to 30,000 clones, 20% to 25% of which were seen just once. The top ten clones comprise roughly a quarter of the sample. The sample taken for sequencing was blood. The receptors stem from a male donor with papillary thyroid cancer or a benign thyroid nodule (not recorded which). Some clones in this sample may be carry-over from other donors' samples.

This clone was counted many times. The sample holds other DNA sequences that translate to the same CDR3. The rearrangement joins TRBV7-2 to TRBJ2-1; no definite D call. The germline gives CDR1 SGHTA, CDR2 FQGNSA. Deletions cut 1 base from V and 5 bases from J, with 6 bases between. This CDR3 has 13 residues. Written as DNA, the CDR3 is TGTGCCAGCAGCTTAGGGCAGAACAATGAGCAGTTCTTC. This translates into CASSLGQNNEQFF.

There are many counts of this clone. The chain uses TRBV11-1 and TRBJ2-2; TRBD2 agrees at 7 bases. The V and J ends lost 2 bases and 6 bases, in that order; junction bases with no gene match: 12. In germline, CDR1 is SGHAT, CDR2 FQDESV (reference sequence). CDR3 length: 17 residues. Written as DNA, the CDR3 is TGTGCCAGCAGCTTAATCGTCCAGCGGGATTGGCCCGGGGAGCTGTTTTTT. Protein: CASSLIVQRDWPGELFF.

This clone was found many times. V is TRBV5-6 and J is TRBJ2-2; 7 bases line up with TRBD1. V shed 3 bases and J 0 bases; nucleotides not matched to a gene: 5. Germline V lookup: CDR1 SGHDT, CDR2 YYEEEE. CDR3 size: 16 residues. The CDR3 sequence is CASSSQGQPNTGELFF. The CDR3 DNA is TGTGCCAGCAGCTCACAGGGACAGCCGAACACCGGGGAGCTGTTTTTT. The full variable domain, rest sourced from reference TRBV5-6 and TRBJ2-2, is DAGVTQSPTHLIKTRGQQVTLRCSPKSGHDTVSWYQQALGQGPQFIFQYYEEEERQRGNFPDRFSGHQFPNYSSELNVNALLLGDSALYLCASSSQGQPNTGELFFGEGSRLTVL.

This clone has ten or more counts. A much larger clone lies a single base off, so this may be a read error. The same CDR3 is also encoded by other DNA sequences in this sample. V usage is TRBV5-5 and J usage is TRBJ1-1; perhaps TRBD1 as D (6 bases). Germline CDR1 reads SGHKS; CDR2 reads YYEKEE (reference sequence). V was cut by 4 bases and J by 4 bases, with 14 bases left in between. The CDR3 is made up of 14 amino acids. The CDR3, as DNA: TGTGCCAGCAGCCTATCTAGGGGGGTCACTGAAGCTTTCTTT. Its translation is CASSLSRGVTEAFF.

This clone was detected many times. This sequence joins TRBV27 and TRBJ1-6, with D unresolved. The CDR3 runs to 13 residues. Germline lookup yields CDR1 MNHEY and CDR2 SMNVEV (reference sequence). Trimming removed 4 bases from V and 7 bases from J, with 8 bases in between. CDR3 nucleotide sequence: TGTGCCAGCAGTTCCTCGGCCAATTCACCCCTCCACTTT. This gives the protein CASSSSANSPLHF.

This clone was seen ten or more times. Additional DNA sequences in this sample encode the identical CDR3. The V call is TRBV18, the J call TRBJ2-5; D remains ambiguous. The CDR3 length is 11 residues. The germline V gene encodes CDR1 KGHSH and CDR2 LQKENI. The V end lost 3 bases, the J end lost 2 bases, and 1 base lay between the germline ends. The CDR3 DNA is TGTGCCAGCTCACCTCAAGAGACCCAGTACTTC. Its protein is CASSPQETQYF.

In this sample, this clone turned up many times. The gene calls are TRBV20-1 and TRBJ2-1; 7 bases match TRBD1. The germline CDR1 and CDR2 sequences are DFQATT and SNEGSKA (reference sequence). V was clipped by 6 bases and J by 3 bases; unmatched bases: 5. This CDR3 spans 13 amino acids. The CDR3 protein is CSAEGQVYNEQFF. In DNA form, the CDR3 reads TGCAGTGCCGAAGGACAGGTCTACAATGAGCAGTTCTTC.

In this sample, this clone turned up many times. V is TRBV5-4 and J is TRBJ2-4; D could derive from TRBD1 or TRBD2 (5 bases each). This CDR3 spans 14 amino acids. CDR1 is SGHNT, CDR2 YYREEE, per germline (reference sequence). The V and J ends lost 2 bases and 10 bases respectively, with 16 bases between them. CDR3 DNA: TGTGCCAGCAGCTTCGGCAGGGACCAACGTATTCAGTACTTC. Its translation is CASSFGRDQRIQYF. Supplemented by reference TRBV5-4 and TRBJ2-4, the full variable domain reads ETGVTQSPTHLIKTRGQQVTLRCSSQSGHNTVSWYQQALGQGPQFIFQYYREEENGRGNFPPRFSGLQFPNYSSELNVNALELDDSALYLCASSFGRDQRIQYFGAGTRLSVL.

This clone was picked up many times. This CDR3 reads CSAREGRGEKLFF. The CDR3 coding sequence is TGCAGTGCTAGAGAAGGCAGAGGGGAAAAACTGTTTTTT. This rearrangement joins TRBV20-1 to TRBJ1-4; D remains unclear. Looked up from germline, CDR1 is DFQATT and CDR2 is SNEGSKA (reference sequence). CDR3 length: 13 residues. Trimming shortened V by 0 bases and J by 8 bases, and 10 bases separated the two germline ends.

This clone occurred many times. This sequence joins TRBV19 and TRBJ2-7; 7 bases agree with TRBD1. Unmatched junction bases numbered 3, after V lost 3 bases and J lost 4 bases. The CDR3 is 13 amino acids. The germline gives CDR1 LNHDA, CDR2 SQIVND (reference sequence). The CDR3 region has the DNA TGTGCCAGTAGTATGGGACAGTTTTACGAGCAGTACTTC. Its protein product is CASSMGQFYEQYF.

This clone was detected ten times or more. V usage is TRBV7-9 and J usage is TRBJ1-1; D perhaps matches TRBD1 (6 bases). The germline V gene encodes CDR1 SEHNR and CDR2 FQNEAQ (reference sequence). V dropped 4 bases and J dropped 3 bases, with 15 bases sitting between them. The CDR3 runs to 15 residues. The CDR3 sequence: CASSSQQGKDTEAFF. The CDR3 DNA reads TGTGCCAGCAGCTCGCAACAGGGAAAGGACACTGAAGCTTTCTTT. Full variable domain (rest looked up from reference TRBV7-9 and TRBJ1-1): DTGVSQNPRHKITKRGQNVTFRCDPISEHNRLYWYRQTLGQGPEFLTYFQNEAQLEKSRLLSDRFSAERPKGSFSTLEIQRTEQGDSAMYLCASSSQQGKDTEAFFGQGTRLTVV.

This clone was picked up many times. The rearrangement joins TRBV20-1 to TRBJ1-2; TRBD1 agrees at 11 bases. Germline CDR1 DFQATT, CDR2 SNEGSKA (reference sequence). The CDR3 covers 14 residues. Trimming cost V 5 bases and J 8 bases; bases outside gene matches: 10. This CDR3 reads CSAAHGQGAGGYTF. CDR3 coding DNA: TGCAGTGCTGCTCACGGACAGGGGGCCGGCGGCTACACCTTC.

This clone showed up many times. The chain is built from TRBV9 and TRBJ2-2, with D unresolved. Deletions cut 0 bases from V and 0 bases from J, with 9 bases between. The CDR3 length is 16 residues. Germline assignment: CDR1 SGDLS and CDR2 YYNGEE. The CDR3 is CASSVEQAPNTGELFF. The CDR3 DNA sequence: TGTGCCAGCAGCGTAGAGCAGGCTCCGAACACCGGGGAGCTGTTTTTT. Variable domain in full (rest from reference TRBV9 and TRBJ2-2): DSGVTQTPKHLITATGQRVTLRCSPRSGDLSVYWYQQSLDQGLQFLIQYYNGEERAKGNILERFSAQQFPDLHSELNLSSLELGDSALYFCASSVEQAPNTGELFFGEGSRLTVL.

This clone has ten or more counts. V usage is TRBV7-9 and J usage is TRBJ2-1; D is unresolved. This CDR3 is 13 amino acids long. The germline V and J ends were trimmed by 5 bases and 10 bases, with 15 bases remaining between them. The germline CDR1 and CDR2 sequences are SEHNR and FQNEAQ (reference sequence). The CDR3: CASSDIHSIEQFF. The CDR3 nucleotides read TGTGCCAGCAGCGATATACATTCAATAGAGCAGTTCTTC.

This clone has at least ten counts. The V call is TRBV5-5, the J call TRBJ1-4, with TRBD1 matching over 8 bases. CDR3 length: 15 residues. Germline CDR1 is SGHKS and CDR2 is YYEKEE (reference sequence). With V trimmed by 0 bases and J by 7 bases, 5 bases remained unmatched. The CDR3 DNA is TGTGCCAGCAGCTTGGAGGACAGGGTCGGTGAAAAACTGTTTTTT. This sequence encodes CASSLEDRVGEKLFF.

At least ten counts were recorded for this clone. V is TRBV20-1 and J is TRBJ2-7, with 8 bases fitting TRBD1. In germline, CDR1 is DFQATT, CDR2 SNEGSKA (reference sequence). The CDR3 loop spans 12 amino acids. Unmatched junction bases numbered 3, after V lost 5 bases and J lost 3 bases. CDR3 loop: CSADDRGYEQYF. The CDR3 nucleotides are TGCAGTGCTGACGACAGGGGCTACGAGCAGTACTTC.

This clone was counted many times. The chain links TRBV7-8 to TRBJ2-1; 7 bases fit TRBD2. The V segment lost 3 bases and the J segment 0 bases; nucleotides outside the gene matches: 11. The V gene's germline CDR1 is SGHVS and CDR2 FQNEAQ. This CDR3 has 18 amino acids. The CDR3 DNA reads TGTGCCAGCAGCTTTTACCGCGGGGGAAGAAGCTCCTACAATGAGCAGTTCTTC. It yields the protein CASSFYRGGRSSYNEQFF.

Many counts were recorded for this clone. The chain recombines TRBV6-2 or TRBV6-3 with TRBJ1-5, with D maybe TRBD1 (5 bases). The V and J ends lost 0 bases and 7 bases respectively, with 13 bases between them. Germline CDR1 MNHEY, CDR2 SVGEGT. This CDR3 is built from 15 residues. The CDR3 nucleotides are TGTGCCAGCAGTTACTCCCAGGGAGGGGACCAGCCCCAGCATTTT. The encoded protein is CASSYSQGGDQPQHF.

This clone is medium-sized (0.01 to 0.1%) in the sample. Germline is not matched at one junction end, which may reflect a read error. The chain is built from TRBV11-2 and TRBJ1-2, with unresolved D. Germline values: CDR1 SGHAT, CDR2 FQNNGV. The length of the CDR3 is 14 residues. CDR3 nucleotides: TGTGCCAGCAACTTAGGTGGTATTAACTATGGCTACACCTTC. It specifies CASNLGGINYGYTF.

Many counts were recorded for this clone. This sequence joins TRBV6-1 and TRBJ2-1; D perhaps matches TRBD2 (6 bases). Germline CDR1 and CDR2: MNHNS and SASEGT. The CDR3 consists of 12 residues. Trimming removed 6 bases at V and 4 bases at J, with 7 bases between. The DNA of the CDR3 is TGTGCCAGCAGCGCGGGGTACAATGAGCAGTTCTTC. This translates into CASSAGYNEQFF.

This clone came up many times. Other nucleotide sequences from this sample produce the same CDR3. The V and J genes are TRBV27 and TRBJ2-1; possible D gene TRBD2, 5 bases. Trimming shortened V by 2 bases and J by 1 base, and 12 bases separated the two germline ends. The CDR3 extends over 16 amino acids. Germline CDR1 reads MNHEY; CDR2 reads SMNVEV (reference sequence). The CDR3 loop is CASSLAGLGSYNEQFF. CDR3 DNA sequence: TGTGCCAGCAGTTTAGCGGGCCTAGGGTCCTACAATGAGCAGTTCTTC.

Many counts were recorded for this clone. The same CDR3 can be traced to other DNA sequences in this sample. The chain joins TRBV19 to TRBJ2-5, with 7 bases lining up with TRBD1. Germline-derived CDR1 and CDR2 are LNHDA and SQIVND (reference sequence). J was trimmed by 3 bases and V by 2 bases; bases with no gene match: 3. The CDR3 consists of 14 residues. CDR3 in DNA: TGTGCCAGTAGTATAAACAGGGGAAAAGAGACCCAGTACTTC. This gives the protein CASSINRGKETQYF. Supplemented by reference TRBV19 and TRBJ2-5, the full variable domain reads DGGITQSPKYLFRKEGQNVTLSCEQNLNHDAMYWYRQDPGQGLRLIYYSQIVNDFQKGDIAEGYSVSREKKESFPLTVTSAQKNPTAFYLCASSINRGKETQYFGPGTRLLVL.

With regard to this clone: One end of the junction fails to match germline, which may point to a read error. The V gene is TRBV4-1, the J gene TRBJ2-7, with D tentatively TRBD1 or TRBD2 (6 bases each). CDR3 size: 17 residues. Per the germline V gene, CDR1 is MGHRA and CDR2 is YSYEKL. CDR3 bases: TGCGCCAGCAACCAAGGTGTGGTTTCGGGGGCGAATCACGAGCAGTACTTC. Amino acid sequence: CASNQGVVSGANHEQYF.

Sample share makes this clone medium-sized (0.01 to 0.1%). The chain has TRBV5-1 and TRBJ1-1, with D uncertain. The CDR3 extends over 14 amino acids. Between the trimmed V and J ends, which lost 3 bases and 1 base, there was a span of 10 bases. CDR1 is SGHRS, CDR2 YFSETQ, per germline. The DNA of the CDR3 is TGCGCCAGCAGCTCTTGGTGGGGGAACACTGAAGCTTTCTTT. Its translation is CASSSWWGNTEAFF.

The sample holds many counts of this clone. The CDR3 DNA reads TGTGCCAGCAGCTTAGGTTCGGCGGATGAGCAGTTCTTC. Its translation: CASSLGSADEQFF. The genes are TRBV7-2 and TRBJ2-1; D unclear. V was trimmed by 1 base and J by 8 bases, leaving 9 bases between them. The length of the CDR3 is 13 residues. CDR1 and CDR2 (germline): SGHTA, FQGNSA.

This clone was counted ten times or more. The chain joins TRBV7-9 to TRBJ1-1; no definite D call. The CDR3 extends over 14 amino acids. The germline V and J ends were trimmed by 5 bases and 2 bases, with 12 bases remaining between them. Looked up from germline, CDR1 is SEHNR and CDR2 is FQNEAQ (reference sequence). The CDR3: CASSVMLSNTEAFF. As DNA, the CDR3 is TGTGCCAGCAGCGTAATGCTGAGTAACACTGAAGCTTTCTTT.

This clone has only a few counts. The chain has TRBV6-4 and TRBJ2-6; weak D call: TRBD1 (5 bases). Germline values: CDR1 MRHNA, CDR2 SNTAGT. The V gene lost 6 bases and the J gene lost 0 bases, with 6 bases spanning the gap. The CDR3 contains 14 residues. The CDR3: CASRDSSGANVLTF. CDR3 nucleotides: TGTGCCAGCAGAGACAGCTCTGGGGCCAACGTCCTGACTTTC.